This is a list of T cell receptor beta chains from one sample in a study of CD8+ T cells in alopecia areata. The assay was immunoSEQ multiplex PCR, and TCRdb's table has in-frame clones only and misses some. The data contain 150,000 to 200,000 clones, around 63% of them seen just once; the ten biggest clones take up over 1.5%. The source was CD4+ T cells sorted from blood, collected at week 0. These receptors were obtained from a human donor with alopecia areata. Both conserved end residues are part of each CDR3. The order of the fields is clone size, D gene, J gene, V gene, CDR3 length, CDR3 protein, CDR3 DNA. A D gene is named only where the DNA matches it firmly. Clone sizes are given selectively: once, few, many, or a class where the clone is expanded.

.,TRBD2,TRBJ2-4,TRBV10-3,16,CAISETGLAPVNIQYF,TGTGCCATCAGTGAAACCGGACTAGCCCCGGTAAACATTCAGTACTTC
few,TRBD1,TRBJ1-2,TRBV6-5,15,CASSFDRGRNYGYTF,TGTGCCAGCAGTTTCGACAGGGGAAGAAACTATGGCTACACCTTC
.,.,TRBJ1-6,TRBV11-3,15,CASTLRPGRDSPLHF,TGTGCCAGCACCCTCCGGCCGGGGAGAGACTCACCCCTCCACTTT
.,.,TRBJ2-1,TRBV4-1,16,CASSPGLQGAYNEQFF,TGCGCCAGCAGCCCGGGTCTCCAAGGGGCCTACAATGAGCAGTTCTTC
few,.,TRBJ1-1,TRBV6-5,15,CASSYRGFKDTEAFF,TGTGCCAGCAGTTACAGGGGGTTTAAGGACACTGAAGCTTTCTTT
.,.,TRBJ2-1,TRBV2,12,CASSDGYNEQFF,TGTGCCAGCAGTGACGGATACAATGAGCAGTTCTTC
.,.,TRBJ1-2,TRBV29-1,13,CSVEESGFYGYTF,TGCAGCGTTGAAGAATCAGGCTTCTATGGCTACACCTTC
.,.,TRBJ2-1,TRBV29-1,16,CSVTSQAVSSYNEQFF,TGCAGCGTCACTTCCCAAGCGGTGAGCTCCTACAATGAGCAGTTCTTC
.,TRBD2,TRBJ2-1,TRBV29-1,12,CSVGLARNEQFF,TGCAGCGTTGGACTAGCGAGGAATGAGCAGTTCTTC
.,.,TRBJ1-5,TRBV29-1,12,CSVADPGQPQHF,TGCAGCGTTGCCGACCCAGGCCAGCCCCAGCATTTT
.,.,TRBJ2-7,TRBV5-1,14,CASSQFTGDYEQYF,TGCGCCAGCAGCCAATTTACAGGCGACTACGAGCAGTACTTC
.,.,TRBJ1-2,TRBV9,12,CASSDLGGGYTF,TGTGCCAGCAGCGACCTGGGAGGAGGCTACACCTTC
.,TRBD1,TRBJ2-5,TRBV29-1,13,CSVEVTGVKTQYF,TGCAGCGTTGAGGTGACAGGGGTCAAGACCCAGTACTTC
.,.,TRBJ1-6,TRBV25-1,13,CASTRGGNSPLHF,TGTGCCAGTACGAGGGGTGGGAATTCACCCCTCCACTTT
.,TRBD2,TRBJ2-1,TRBV7-2,15,CASSQLAGAYNEQFF,TGTGCCAGCAGCCAACTAGCGGGGGCTTACAATGAGCAGTTCTTC
once,.,TRBJ2-1,TRBV2,11,CASSTGPEQFF,TGTGCCAGCAGCACAGGGCCGGAGCAGTTCTTC
few,.,TRBJ1-2,TRBV30,14,CAWSNGVRSYGYTF,TGTGCCTGGAGTAACGGGGTTCGTAGCTATGGCTACACCTTC
.,.,TRBJ2-6,TRBV9,15,CASSPQGTGANVLTF,TGTGCCAGCAGCCCCCAGGGTACTGGGGCCAACGTCCTGACTTTC
.,.,TRBJ2-1,TRBV15,14,CATSRDRTDNEQFF,TGTGCCACCAGCAGAGATCGGACAGACAATGAGCAGTTCTTC
.,TRBD1,TRBJ1-5,TRBV27,15,CASMLLGQGAQPQHF,TGTGCCAGCATGTTACTGGGACAGGGGGCCCAGCCCCAGCATTTT
.,TRBD2,TRBJ2-3,TRBV7-9,14,CATGTSGGSDTQYF,TGTGCCACCGGGACTAGCGGGGGATCAGATACGCAGTATTTT
few,.,TRBJ1-2,TRBV27,13,CASRAPQGNGYTF,TGTGCCAGCCGCGCCCCCCAGGGGAATGGCTACACCTTC
.,.,TRBJ1-1,TRBV6-4,13,CASSVSVNTEAFF,TGTGCCAGCAGCGTATCGGTGAACACTGAAGCTTTCTTT
few,TRBD1,TRBJ1-5,TRBV7-8,15,CASSPAGTGNQPQHF,TGTGCCAGCAGCCCGGCCGGGACAGGGAATCAGCCCCAGCATTTT
.,.,TRBJ1-6,TRBV5-1,14,CASSLTLGSSPLHF,TGCGCCAGCAGCTTGACCCTTGGGAGTTCACCCCTCCACTTT
few,.,TRBJ2-1,TRBV5-1,14,CASSLGGLGNEQFF,TGCGCCAGCAGCTTGGGCGGCCTGGGCAATGAGCAGTTCTTC
.,.,TRBJ2-3,TRBV4-3,13,CASSQVRTDTQYF,TGCGCCAGCAGCCAAGTACGCACAGATACGCAGTATTTT
.,.,TRBJ2-2,TRBV6-5,10,CASRSRELFF,TGTGCCAGCAGATCTAGGGAGCTGTTTTTT
.,.,TRBJ1-2,TRBV6-1,13,CASSGTEVYGYTF,TGTGCCAGCAGTGGCACAGAAGTCTATGGCTACACCTTC
few,.,TRBJ2-2,TRBV29-1,13,CSVVEKPTGELFF,TGCAGCGTTGTTGAAAAACCGACCGGGGAGCTGTTTTTT
.,TRBD1,TRBJ2-7,TRBV29-1,15,CSVEVYRDRVYEQYF,TGCAGCGTTGAAGTTTACCGGGACAGGGTCTACGAGCAGTACTTC
.,.,TRBJ1-5,TRBV27,14,CASSPRTADQPQHF,TGTGCCAGCAGTCCGCGGACAGCGGATCAGCCCCAGCATTTT
.,.,TRBJ2-5,TRBV29-1,13,CSVLHEDQETQYF,TGCAGCGTCCTCCATGAAGACCAAGAGACCCAGTACTTC
.,.,TRBJ1-1,TRBV2,11,CASLGGTEAFF,TGTGCCAGCCTGGGTGGGACTGAAGCTTTCTTT
.,TRBD1,TRBJ1-5,TRBV6-6,14,CASTRQGAVQPQHF,TGTGCCAGCACTCGACAGGGGGCTGTGCAGCCCCAGCATTTT
.,.,TRBJ2-2,TRBV6-1,13,CASSVQAAGELFF,TGTGCCAGCAGTGTACAAGCGGCCGGGGAGCTGTTTTTT
.,.,TRBJ2-3,TRBV9,13,CASSVRQTDTQYF,TGTGCCAGCAGCGTCCGACAGACGGATACGCAGTATTTT
.,.,TRBJ1-2,TRBV30,15,CAWSVSGATNYGYTF,TGTGCCTGGAGTGTATCAGGGGCTACCAACTATGGCTACACCTTC
.,.,TRBJ1-1,TRBV25-1,12,CASSELDNEAFF,TGTGCCAGCAGTGAGTTGGACAATGAAGCTTTCTTT
.,TRBD2,TRBJ2-3,TRBV30,16,CAWSVGAGGATDTQYF,TGTGCCTGGAGTGTAGGAGCGGGGGGGGCCACAGATACGCAGTATTTT
few,.,TRBJ1-1,TRBV10-3,13,CAIRERRTAEAFF,TGTGCCATCAGAGAGCGAAGGACAGCTGAAGCTTTCTTT
once,.,TRBJ1-1,TRBV5-1,14,CASSLTRMNTEAFF,TGCGCCAGCAGCCTAACAAGGATGAACACTGAAGCTTTCTTT
.,TRBD1,TRBJ1-1,TRBV7-9,13,CASGRRQGTEAFF,TGTGCCAGCGGCCGACGACAGGGAACTGAAGCTTTCTTT
few,.,TRBJ2-7,TRBV5-6,14,CASSRRQLPYEQYF,TGTGCCAGCAGCCGGCGACAGTTACCCTACGAGCAGTACTTC
.,.,TRBJ2-6,TRBV15,15,CATSGALSGANVLTF,TGTGCCACCAGCGGGGCCTTATCTGGGGCCAACGTCCTGACTTTC
.,.,TRBJ2-2,TRBV5-1,11,CASSLSGELFF,TGCGCCAGCAGCTTGTCCGGGGAGCTGTTTTTT
.,TRBD1,TRBJ2-1,TRBV4-1,15,CASSQVGQGAGEQFF,TGCGCCAGCAGCCAAGTTGGCCAGGGGGCAGGTGAGCAGTTCTTC